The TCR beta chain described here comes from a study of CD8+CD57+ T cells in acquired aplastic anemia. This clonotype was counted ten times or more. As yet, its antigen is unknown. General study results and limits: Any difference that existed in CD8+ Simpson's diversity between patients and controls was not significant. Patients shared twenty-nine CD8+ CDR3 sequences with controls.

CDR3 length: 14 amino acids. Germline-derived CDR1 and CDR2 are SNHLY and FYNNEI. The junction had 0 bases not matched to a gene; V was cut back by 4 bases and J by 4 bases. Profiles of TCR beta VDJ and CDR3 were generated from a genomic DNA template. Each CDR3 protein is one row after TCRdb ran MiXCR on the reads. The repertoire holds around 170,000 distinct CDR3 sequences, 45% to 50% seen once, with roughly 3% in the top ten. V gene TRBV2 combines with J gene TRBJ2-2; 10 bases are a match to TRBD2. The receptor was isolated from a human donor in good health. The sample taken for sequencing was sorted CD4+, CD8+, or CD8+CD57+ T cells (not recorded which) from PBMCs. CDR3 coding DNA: TGTGCCAGCAGTGCTAGCGGGAGCACCGGGGAGCTGTTTTTT. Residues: CASSASGSTGELFF.